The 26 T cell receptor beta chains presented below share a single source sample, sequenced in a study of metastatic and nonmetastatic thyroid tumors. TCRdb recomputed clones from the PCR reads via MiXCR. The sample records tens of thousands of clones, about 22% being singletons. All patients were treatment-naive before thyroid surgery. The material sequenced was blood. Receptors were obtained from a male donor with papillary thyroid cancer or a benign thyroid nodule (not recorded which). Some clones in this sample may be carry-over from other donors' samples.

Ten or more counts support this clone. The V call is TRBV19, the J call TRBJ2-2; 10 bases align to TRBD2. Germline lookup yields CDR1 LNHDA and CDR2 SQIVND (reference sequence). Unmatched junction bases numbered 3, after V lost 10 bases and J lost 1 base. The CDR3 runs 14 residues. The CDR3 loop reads CATRTSGNTGELFF. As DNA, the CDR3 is TGTGCCACCAGGACTAGCGGGAACACCGGGGAGCTGTTTTTT.

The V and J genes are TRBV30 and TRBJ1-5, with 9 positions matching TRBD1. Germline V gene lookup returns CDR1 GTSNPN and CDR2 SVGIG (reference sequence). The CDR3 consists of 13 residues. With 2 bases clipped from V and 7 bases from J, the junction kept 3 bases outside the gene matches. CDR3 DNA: TGTGCCTGGAGTACAGGGGGCGAACAGCCCCAGCATTTT. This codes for CAWSTGGEQPQHF.

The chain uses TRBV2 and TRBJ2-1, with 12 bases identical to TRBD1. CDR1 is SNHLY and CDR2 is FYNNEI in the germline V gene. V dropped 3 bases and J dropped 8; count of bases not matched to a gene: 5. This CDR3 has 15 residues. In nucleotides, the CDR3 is TGTGCCAGCAGTGACAAGGGACAGGGGGCGTATGAGCAGTTCTTC. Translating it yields CASSDKGQGAYEQFF.

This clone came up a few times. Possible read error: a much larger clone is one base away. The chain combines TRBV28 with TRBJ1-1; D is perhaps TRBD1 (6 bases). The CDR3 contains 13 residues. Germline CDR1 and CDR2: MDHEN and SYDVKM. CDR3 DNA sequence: TGTGCCAGCAGTTTTCAGGGGTACACTGGAGCTTTCTTT. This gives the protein CASSFQGYTGAFF.

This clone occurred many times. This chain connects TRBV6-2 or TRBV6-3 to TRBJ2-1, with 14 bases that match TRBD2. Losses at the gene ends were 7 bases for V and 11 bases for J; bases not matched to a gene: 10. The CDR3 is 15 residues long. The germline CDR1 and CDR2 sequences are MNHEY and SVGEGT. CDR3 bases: TGTGCCAGCAATCCCCGACTAGCGGGAGGGCCCCAGCAGTTCTTC. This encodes CASNPRLAGGPQQFF.

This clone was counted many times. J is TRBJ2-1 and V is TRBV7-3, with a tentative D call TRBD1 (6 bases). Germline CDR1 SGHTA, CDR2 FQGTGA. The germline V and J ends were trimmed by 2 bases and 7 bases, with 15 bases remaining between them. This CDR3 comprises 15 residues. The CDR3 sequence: CASSLGGAFGNEQFF. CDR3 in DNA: TGTGCCAGCAGCTTAGGGGGCGCGTTCGGTAATGAGCAGTTCTTC. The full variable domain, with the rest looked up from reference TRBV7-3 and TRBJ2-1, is GAGVSQTPSNKVTEKGKYVELRCDPISGHTALYWYRQSLGQGPEFLIYFQGTGAADDSGLPNDRFFAVRPEGSVSTLKIQRTERGDSAVYLCASSLGGAFGNEQFFGPGTRLTVL.

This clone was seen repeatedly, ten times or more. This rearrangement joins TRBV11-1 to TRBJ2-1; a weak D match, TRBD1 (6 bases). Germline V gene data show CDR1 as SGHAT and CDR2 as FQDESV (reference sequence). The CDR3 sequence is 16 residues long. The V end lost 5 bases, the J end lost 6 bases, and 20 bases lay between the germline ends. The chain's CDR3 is CASSPQGHKPGNEQFF. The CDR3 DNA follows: TGTGCCAGCAGCCCTCAGGGACACAAGCCAGGCAATGAGCAGTTCTTC.

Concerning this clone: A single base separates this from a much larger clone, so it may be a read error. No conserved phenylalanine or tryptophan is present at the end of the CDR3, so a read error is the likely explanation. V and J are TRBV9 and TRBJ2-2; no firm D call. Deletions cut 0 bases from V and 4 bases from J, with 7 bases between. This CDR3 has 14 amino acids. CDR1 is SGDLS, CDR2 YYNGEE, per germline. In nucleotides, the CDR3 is TGTGCCAGCAGCGTAGCTTGGTCCACCGGGGAGCTGTTTTCT. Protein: CASSVAWSTGELFS.

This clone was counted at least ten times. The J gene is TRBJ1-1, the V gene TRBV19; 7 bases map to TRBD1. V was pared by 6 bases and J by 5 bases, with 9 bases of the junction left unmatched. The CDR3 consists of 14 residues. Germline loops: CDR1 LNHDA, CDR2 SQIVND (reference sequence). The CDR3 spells CASSPGGVGTEAFF. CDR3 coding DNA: TGTGCCAGTAGCCCAGGGGGAGTCGGGACTGAAGCTTTCTTT.

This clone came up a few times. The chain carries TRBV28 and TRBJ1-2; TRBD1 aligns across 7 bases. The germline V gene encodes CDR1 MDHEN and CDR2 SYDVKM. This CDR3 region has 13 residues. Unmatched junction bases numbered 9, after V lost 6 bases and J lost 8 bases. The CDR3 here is CASREDRLGGYTF. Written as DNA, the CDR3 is TGTGCCAGCAGGGAGGACAGGCTCGGCGGCTACACCTTC.

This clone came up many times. The chain's CDR3 is CASSLGRFTEAFF. In nucleotides, the CDR3 is TGTGCCAGCAGCTTAGGGAGATTCACTGAAGCTTTCTTT. The chain uses TRBV11-3 and TRBJ1-1; no reliable D call. V lost 1 base, J lost 4 bases, and 7 bases lay in between. Germline values: CDR1 SGHNT, CDR2 YENEEA. This CDR3 region has 13 residues.

The CDR3 is CASSPLLAGENRGELFF. CDR3 nucleotides: TGTGCCAGCTCACCCCTTCTAGCGGGAGAGAACAGGGGGGAGCTGTTTTTT. The V and J genes are TRBV18 and TRBJ2-2; 10 nucleotides agree with TRBD2. After removal of 3 bases from V and 8 bases from J, the junction contained 12 bases not matched to a gene. The CDR3 is 17 residues long. Germline V gene sequence: CDR1 KGHSH, CDR2 LQKENI.

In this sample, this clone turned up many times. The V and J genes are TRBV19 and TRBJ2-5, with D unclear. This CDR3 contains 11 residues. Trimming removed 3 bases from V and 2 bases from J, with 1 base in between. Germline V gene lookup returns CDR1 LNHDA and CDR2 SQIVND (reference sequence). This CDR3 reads CASSIQETQYF. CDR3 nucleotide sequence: TGTGCCAGTAGTATTCAAGAGACCCAGTACTTC.

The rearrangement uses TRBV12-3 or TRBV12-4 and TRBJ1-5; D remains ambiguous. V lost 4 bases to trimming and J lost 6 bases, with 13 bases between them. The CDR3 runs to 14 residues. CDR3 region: CASSWVGGVQPQHF. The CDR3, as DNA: TGTGCCAGCAGTTGGGTAGGTGGCGTTCAGCCCCAGCATTTT.

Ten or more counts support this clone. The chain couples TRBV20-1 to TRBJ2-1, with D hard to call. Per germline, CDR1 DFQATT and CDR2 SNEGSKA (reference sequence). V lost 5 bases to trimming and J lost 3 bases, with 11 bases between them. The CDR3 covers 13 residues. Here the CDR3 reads CSASVRDYNEQFF. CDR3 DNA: TGCAGTGCTTCGGTTCGAGACTACAATGAGCAGTTCTTC.

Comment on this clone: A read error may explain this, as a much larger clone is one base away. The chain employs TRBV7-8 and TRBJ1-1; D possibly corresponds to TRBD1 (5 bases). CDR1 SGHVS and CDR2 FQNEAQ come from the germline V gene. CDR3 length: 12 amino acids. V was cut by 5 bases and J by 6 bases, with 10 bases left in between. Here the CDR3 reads CASSQVGPEAFF. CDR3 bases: TGTGCCAGCAGCCAAGTGGGGCCTGAAGCTTTCTTT.

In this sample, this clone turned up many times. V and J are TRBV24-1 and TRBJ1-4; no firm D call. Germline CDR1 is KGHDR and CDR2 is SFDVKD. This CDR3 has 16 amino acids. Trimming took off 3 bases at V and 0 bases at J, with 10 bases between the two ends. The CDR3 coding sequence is TGTGCCACCAGTGATGGGTCCGCATCAACTAATGAAAAACTGTTTTTT. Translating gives CATSDGSASTNEKLFF.

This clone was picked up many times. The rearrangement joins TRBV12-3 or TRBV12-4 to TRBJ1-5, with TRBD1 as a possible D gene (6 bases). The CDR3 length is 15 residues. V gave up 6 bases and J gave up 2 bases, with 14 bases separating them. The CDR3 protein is CASRPQGIGNQPQHF. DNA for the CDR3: TGTGCCAGCAGACCGCAGGGGATCGGCAATCAGCCCCAGCATTTT.

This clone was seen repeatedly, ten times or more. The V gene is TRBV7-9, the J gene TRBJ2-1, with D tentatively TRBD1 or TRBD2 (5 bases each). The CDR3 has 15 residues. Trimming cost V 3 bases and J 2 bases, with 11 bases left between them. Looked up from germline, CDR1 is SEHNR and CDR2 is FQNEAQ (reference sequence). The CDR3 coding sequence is TGTGCCAGCAGCTTCGTCCGGGGACCCTACAATGAGCAGTTCTTC. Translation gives CASSFVRGPYNEQFF.

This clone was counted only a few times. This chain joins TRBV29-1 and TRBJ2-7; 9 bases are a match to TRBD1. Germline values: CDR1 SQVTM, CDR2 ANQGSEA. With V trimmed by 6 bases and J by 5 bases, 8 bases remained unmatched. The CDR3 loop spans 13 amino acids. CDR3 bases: TGCAGCGTGAGGGACAGGGTATCCCACGAGCAGTACTTC. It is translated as CSVRDRVSHEQYF.

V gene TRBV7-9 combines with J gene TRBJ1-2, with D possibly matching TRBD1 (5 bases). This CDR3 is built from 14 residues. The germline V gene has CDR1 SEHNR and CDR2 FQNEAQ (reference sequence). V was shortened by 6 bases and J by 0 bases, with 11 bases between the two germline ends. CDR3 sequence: CASSRDGANYGYTF. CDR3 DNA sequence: TGTGCCAGCAGTCGGGACGGAGCTAACTATGGCTACACCTTC.

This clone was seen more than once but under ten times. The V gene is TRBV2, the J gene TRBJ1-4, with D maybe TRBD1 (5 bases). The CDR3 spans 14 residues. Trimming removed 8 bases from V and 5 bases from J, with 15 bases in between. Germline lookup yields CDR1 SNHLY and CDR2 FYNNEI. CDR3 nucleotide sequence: TGTGCCAGCCGGGGGGACCTACTAAATGAAAAACTGTTTTTT. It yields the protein CASRGDLLNEKLFF.

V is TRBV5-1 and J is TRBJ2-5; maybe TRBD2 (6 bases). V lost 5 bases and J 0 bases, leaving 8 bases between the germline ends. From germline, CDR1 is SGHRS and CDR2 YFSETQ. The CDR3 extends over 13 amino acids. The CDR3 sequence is CASRPGDQETQYF. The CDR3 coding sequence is TGCGCCAGCAGACCGGGGGACCAAGAGACCCAGTACTTC.

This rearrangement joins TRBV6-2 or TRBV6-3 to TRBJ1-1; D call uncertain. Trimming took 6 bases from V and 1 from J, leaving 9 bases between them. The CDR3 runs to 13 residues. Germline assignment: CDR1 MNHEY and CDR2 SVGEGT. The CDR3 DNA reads TGTGCCAGCAGCCCACCCACGAACACTGAAGCTTTCTTT. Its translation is CASSPPTNTEAFF.

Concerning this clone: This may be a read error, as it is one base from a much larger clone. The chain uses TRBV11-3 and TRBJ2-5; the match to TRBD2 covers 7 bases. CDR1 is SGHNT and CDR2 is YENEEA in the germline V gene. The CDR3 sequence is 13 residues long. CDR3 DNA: TGTGCCAGCAGCCAAGTTAGGGAGGGGACCCAGCACTTC. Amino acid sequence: CASSQVREGTQHF.

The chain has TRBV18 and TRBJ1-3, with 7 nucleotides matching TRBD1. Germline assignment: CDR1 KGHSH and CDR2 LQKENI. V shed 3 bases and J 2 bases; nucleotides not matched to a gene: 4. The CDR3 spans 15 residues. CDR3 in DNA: TGTGCCAGCTCACCGGACAGGTTCGCTGGAAACACCATATATTTT. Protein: CASSPDRFAGNTIYF.